This T cell receptor beta chain was identified during a study of CD8 T cells in Susac syndrome. Roughly 0.45 to 1 ug RNA was reverse transcribed with random hexamers. TCRdb fed the immunoSEQ multiplex PCR reads into MiXCR, producing one record per CDR3 protein. The sample includes about 160,000 distinct CDR3 sequences, around 90% of them seen just once. Germline V gives CDR1 GTSNPN, CDR2 SVGIG (reference sequence). This CDR3 has 16 amino acids. V lost 2 bases and J lost 4, with 20 bases in between. The sequencing sample was made of CD4+ T cells from PBMCs. The chain joins TRBV30 to TRBJ1-2; D call uncertain. This TCR came from a human donor in good health. CDR3 coding DNA: TGTGCCTGGAGTCCACCCTATACCCCGTCTAGCTATGGCTACACCTTC. Translating it yields CAWSPPYTPSSYGYTF.